A single sample is the source of the 29 T cell receptor beta chains below, sequenced in a study of cytomegalovirus exposure and HLA in healthy donors. Sequenced by immunoSEQ multiplex PCR; TCRdb stores in-frame clones only, minus some. This sample carries fewer than 85,000 clones, less than 95% of them seen once, and the ten largest clones take 0.5% to 0.65%. The sample consisted of PBMCs. These receptors all come from a young woman in good health and CMV-seronegative.

This clone came up a few times. The chain joins TRBV11-2 to TRBJ1-2; D is possibly TRBD1 (6 bases). Trimming left V 1 base short and J 4 bases short, with 7 bases between. The CDR3 extends over 13 amino acids. Per germline, CDR1 SGHAT and CDR2 FQNNGV. CDR3 coding DNA: TGTGCCAGCAGCTTAGGACAGGTCTATGGCTACACCTTC. Amino acid sequence: CASSLGQVYGYTF.

As for this clone: A read error may account for a junction end that differs from germline. The chain is built from TRBV6-1 and TRBJ2-7; the match to TRBD2 covers 8 bases. Germline V CDR1 and CDR2: MNHNS, SASEGT. The CDR3 runs 15 residues. CDR3 in amino acids: CASREGLARDYEQYF. Here the CDR3 DNA reads TGTGCCAGCAGGGAAGGACTAGCTCGGGACTACGAGCAGTACTTC.

The chain links TRBV7-3 to TRBJ1-6; 8 bases align to TRBD1. The trim removed 4 bases at V and 8 bases at J, leaving 10 bases unmatched. Germline V lookup: CDR1 SGHTA, CDR2 FQGTGA. This CDR3 has 16 residues. For the CDR3, the DNA is TGTGCCAGCAGCTCTCCGGGGGACAGGCGGTATTCACCCCTCCACTTT. Translation gives CASSSPGDRRYSPLHF.

The chain is built from TRBV7-2 and TRBJ1-3; D is possibly TRBD1 (5 bases). Trimming shortened V by 5 bases and J by 3 bases, and 17 bases separated the two germline ends. This CDR3 spans 16 amino acids. The germline CDR1 and CDR2 sequences are SGHTA and FQGNSA. CDR3 sequence: CASSPRFGGSGNTIYF. The CDR3 nucleotides are TGTGCCAGCAGCCCCCGGTTTGGGGGGAGTGGAAACACCATATATTTT. Together with reference TRBV7-2 and TRBJ1-3, the CDR3 gives the full variable domain: GAGVSQSPSNKVTEKGKDVELRCDPISGHTALYWYRQSLGQGLEFLIYFQGNSAPDKSGLPSDRFSAERTGGSVSTLTIQRTQQEDSAVYLCASSPRFGGSGNTIYFGEGSWLTVV.

With respect to this clone: Other DNA sequences of this sample code for an identical CDR3. The chain recombines TRBV18 with TRBJ1-1; the D is unclear. V lost 2 bases, J lost 1 base, and 5 bases lay in between. CDR3 length equals 13 residues. Per the germline V gene, CDR1 is KGHSH and CDR2 is LQKENI. CDR3 amino acids: CASSPSENTEAFF. The CDR3, as DNA: TGTGCCAGCTCACCAAGCGAGAACACTGAAGCTTTCTTT. Full variable domain (rest looked up from reference TRBV18 and TRBJ1-1): NAGVMQNPRHLVRRRGQEARLRCSPMKGHSHVYWYRQLPEEGLKFMVYLQKENIIDESGMPKERFSAEFPKEGPSILRIQQVVRGDSAAYFCASSPSENTEAFFGQGTRLTVV.

V gene TRBV6-5 combines with J gene TRBJ1-1, with TRBD1 as a possible D gene (6 bases). CDR3 length: 13 residues. Germline values: CDR1 MNHEY, CDR2 SVGAGI. Trimming shortened V by 2 bases and J by 10 bases, and 14 bases separated the two germline ends. The CDR3 nucleotides read TGTGCCAGCAGTTACACCAACAGGGTCGGAGCTTTCTTT. Its translation: CASSYTNRVGAFF.

The chain has TRBV6-6 and TRBJ1-2; no firm D call. Between the trimmed V and J ends, which lost 0 bases and 4 bases, there was a span of 12 bases. The CDR3 is made up of 15 amino acids. The germline V gene has CDR1 MNHNY and CDR2 SVGAGI (reference sequence). CDR3 bases: TGTGCCAGCAGTTACTCGAGACCGACAATCTATGGCTACACCTTC. The encoded protein is CASSYSRPTIYGYTF.

Here the CDR3 DNA reads TGTGCCAGCAGCTTAGAGGACAGGGTTGTGAGTGGCTACACCTTC. Its translation is CASSLEDRVVSGYTF. The V call is TRBV7-2, the J call TRBJ1-2; TRBD1 matches 8 bases. There are 15 residues in the CDR3. J lost 7 bases, V lost 1 base, and 8 bases had no gene match. Looked up from germline, CDR1 is SGHTA and CDR2 is FQGNSA.

V gene TRBV23-1 combines with J gene TRBJ1-1; D is perhaps TRBD1 (5 bases). TRBV23-1 is filed as an ORF, its function uncertain. CDR3 length: 15 residues. The V and J ends lost 6 bases and 0 bases respectively, with 14 bases between them. The CDR3 coding sequence is TGCGCCAGCAGCCCAGGGCCTGGGGTGAACACTGAAGCTTTCTTT. Translating gives CASSPGPGVNTEAFF.

V and J are TRBV7-3 and TRBJ2-1; 11 bases match TRBD2. Germline loops: CDR1 SGHTA, CDR2 FQGTGA. The CDR3 has 18 amino acids. V lost 5 bases to trimming and J lost 2 bases; unmatched junction nucleotides: 11. The CDR3 DNA is TGTGCCAGCAGCCCGTTCCTAGCGGGGGGAGGAACCTACAATGAGCAGTTCTTC. This gives the protein CASSPFLAGGGTYNEQFF.

The rearrangement joins TRBV4-2 to TRBJ2-5; 7 bases are a match to TRBD2. CDR1 is LGHNA and CDR2 is YNFKEQ in the germline V gene. Trimming at V came to 4 bases and at J to 4 bases, leaving 6 bases not matched to a gene. The CDR3 length is 14 residues. In DNA, the CDR3 is TGTGCCAGCAGCCCGGACGGGGGGATAGAGACCCAGTACTTC. Amino acid sequence: CASSPDGGIETQYF.

In regard to this clone: One end of the junction does not line up with germline, which may come from a read error. This chain links TRBV7-7 with TRBJ2-5, with TRBD2 matching 14 bases. CDR1 SSHAT and CDR2 FNYEAQ come from the germline V gene (reference sequence). CDR3 length equals 16 residues. CDR3 nucleotide sequence: TGTGCTAGCAGCCCCGGACTAGCGGGGGGCCAAGAGACCCAGTACTTC. Its translation: CASSPGLAGGQETQYF.

The genes are TRBV7-6 and TRBJ1-2, with 10 positions matching TRBD1. The CDR3 has 15 residues. V gave up 5 bases and J gave up 0 bases; unmatched junction bases: 3. The V gene's germline CDR1 is SGHVS and CDR2 FNYEAQ. CDR3 nucleotide sequence: TGTGCCAGCAGCGCCGGGACAGGGGCTAACTATGGCTACACCTTC. It specifies CASSAGTGANYGYTF.

This chain uses TRBV28 with TRBJ1-1; D unresolved. The germline CDR1 and CDR2 sequences are MDHEN and SYDVKM. Trimming shortened V by 2 bases and J by 11 bases, and 15 bases separated the two germline ends. This CDR3 has 13 residues. CDR3 DNA sequence: TGTGCCAGCAGTTTAGATTCAGGCCTCTCGGCTTTCTTT. This translates into CASSLDSGLSAFF.

CDR3 sequence: CASSERTSVGETQYF. The CDR3 DNA is TGTGCCAGCAGCGAGCGGACTAGCGTGGGAGAGACCCAGTACTTC. The chain carries TRBV9 and TRBJ2-5; TRBD2 aligns across 9 bases. CDR1 is SGDLS, CDR2 YYNGEE, per germline. The CDR3 loop spans 15 amino acids. The junction had 7 bases not matched to a gene; V was cut back by 3 bases and J by 4 bases.

This chain joins TRBV4-3 and TRBJ1-2, with 8 bases identical to TRBD1. Trimming took 6 bases from V and 0 from J; bases not matched to a gene: 9. CDR3 length equals 16 residues. Germline loops: CDR1 LGHNA, CDR2 YSLEER. DNA for the CDR3: TGCGCCAGCAGACCGGGACAGGCCCCTACTAACTATGGCTACACCTTC. Its translation is CASRPGQAPTNYGYTF.

This chain connects TRBV5-6 to TRBJ2-3; TRBD1 matches at 9 bases. The CDR3 is made up of 16 amino acids. The V segment lost 4 bases and the J segment 3 bases; nucleotides outside the gene matches: 9. Germline V gives CDR1 SGHDT, CDR2 YYEEEE. CDR3 residues: CASSVTTGGFTDTQYF. The CDR3 bases are TGTGCCAGCAGCGTTACCACAGGGGGCTTTACAGATACGCAGTATTTT.

This chain connects TRBV2 to TRBJ1-1; D is perhaps TRBD1 (5 bases). Germline CDR1 and CDR2: SNHLY and FYNNEI. V was shortened by 4 bases and J by 4 bases, with 13 bases between the two germline ends. The CDR3 is made up of 14 amino acids. CDR3 DNA: TGTGCCAGCAGTGGACGTCCCGGGGGCACTGAAGCTTTCTTT. It is translated as CASSGRPGGTEAFF. Variable domain in full (rest from reference TRBV2 and TRBJ1-1): EPEVTQTPSHQVTQMGQEVILRCVPISNHLYFYWYRQILGQKVEFLVSFYNNEISEKSEIFDDQFSVERPDGSNFTLKIRSTKLEDSAMYFCASSGRPGGTEAFFGQGTRLTVV.

The J gene is TRBJ1-1, the V gene TRBV5-1, with a tentative D call TRBD1 (6 bases). The germline CDR1 and CDR2 sequences are SGHRS and YFSETQ. Trimming took 0 bases from V and 4 from J, leaving 16 bases between them. CDR3 length: 16 residues. The CDR3 sequence is CASSLGGTGKVTEAFF. Here the CDR3 DNA reads TGCGCCAGCAGCTTGGGCGGAACAGGGAAGGTCACTGAAGCTTTCTTT.

The chain recombines TRBV19 with TRBJ1-2; D possibly corresponds to TRBD1 (5 bases). Per germline, CDR1 LNHDA and CDR2 SQIVND (reference sequence). The CDR3 consists of 14 residues. Trimming pared 9 bases from V and 8 bases from J, leaving 22 bases between. The CDR3 reads CASHYKGTLEGYTF. Here the CDR3 DNA reads TGTGCCAGCCACTATAAAGGGACTCTTGAGGGCTACACCTTC.

This clone was counted between two and nine times. The chain combines TRBV28 with TRBJ1-2; D unresolved. The CDR3 length is 13 residues. Trimming cost V 3 bases and J 5 bases, with 10 bases left between them. The germline V gene encodes CDR1 MDHEN and CDR2 SYDVKM. As DNA, the CDR3 is TGTGCCAGCAGTTTCGTTCCCCTATATGGCTACACCTTC. Protein sequence: CASSFVPLYGYTF.

V gene TRBV5-1 combines with J gene TRBJ2-7; a possible D gene is TRBD2 (7 bases). V was pared by 4 bases and J by 4 bases, with 18 bases between. The CDR3 totals 15 residues. Germline CDR1 reads SGHRS; CDR2 reads YFSETQ. Here the CDR3 DNA reads TGCGCCAGCAGCCCAAGGGCGGGGGCCTTATACGAGCAGTACTTC. Amino acids: CASSPRAGALYEQYF.

This chain links TRBV5-4 with TRBJ2-5, with 10 bases matching TRBD1. The V segment lost 4 bases and the J segment 4 bases; nucleotides outside the gene matches: 7. Germline loops: CDR1 SGHNT, CDR2 YYREEE (reference sequence). This CDR3 has 15 residues. The DNA for the CDR3 is TGTGCCAGCAGCAACGTGGGACAGGGGAGAGAGACCCAGTACTTC. This gives the protein CASSNVGQGRETQYF.

Concerning this clone itself: Relative to the germline gene, one junction end is altered; a read error may explain this. This chain uses TRBV19 with TRBJ1-5; 7 bases are a match to TRBD1. The CDR3 has 14 amino acids. Germline-derived CDR1 and CDR2 are LNHDA and SQIVND (reference sequence). The chain's CDR3 is CASNAGQYNRPQHF. CDR3 sequence (DNA): TGTGCCAGTAACGCGGGACAGTACAATCGGCCCCAGCATTTT. Together with reference TRBV19 and TRBJ1-5, the CDR3 gives the full variable domain: DGGITQSPKYLFRKEGQNVTLSCEQNLNHDAMYWYRQDPGQGLRLIYYSQIVNDFQKGDIAEGYSVSREKKESFPLTVTSAQKNPTAFYLCASNAGQYNRPQHFGDGTRLSIL.

This rearrangement joins TRBV7-9 to TRBJ2-5; 7 bases align to TRBD1. Germline CDR1 and CDR2: SEHNR and FQNEAQ (reference sequence). Trimming removed 9 bases from V and 5 bases from J; junction bases left unmatched: 9. The CDR3 length is 13 residues. This CDR3 is CARQGGPWETQYF. In DNA form, the CDR3 reads TGTGCCAGGCAAGGGGGCCCCTGGGAGACCCAGTACTTC.

The chain carries TRBV30 and TRBJ2-1, with 7 bases matching TRBD1. CDR1 is GTSNPN and CDR2 is SVGIG in the germline V gene (reference sequence). V was clipped by 7 bases and J by 2 bases; unmatched bases: 8. The CDR3 is 14 residues long. The DNA of the CDR3 is TGTGCCTCTGGTATAAGGGGGCCCTACAATGAGCAGTTCTTC. Translation: CASGIRGPYNEQFF.

This clone has just one count. The gene calls are TRBV5-1 and TRBJ2-3; the D gene is possibly TRBD2 (6 bases). CDR3 length: 14 residues. In germline, CDR1 is SGHRS, CDR2 YFSETQ. V was clipped by 2 bases and J by 5 bases, with 12 bases between them. The CDR3 region is CASSLGRGLDTQYF. The CDR3 region has the DNA TGCGCCAGCAGCTTAGGCCGGGGGTTAGATACGCAGTATTTT.

The chain carries TRBV27 and TRBJ2-3; tentative D call: TRBD1 (6 bases). The V end lost 7 bases, the J end lost 3 bases, and 17 bases lay between the germline ends. The CDR3 is 15 amino acids. Germline V lookup: CDR1 MNHEY, CDR2 SMNVEV (reference sequence). CDR3 DNA sequence: TGTGCCAGCATTCCCAGCGTCAGGGGAACAGATACGCAGTATTTT. This codes for CASIPSVRGTDTQYF.

This chain joins TRBV30 and TRBJ1-6; 8 bases map to TRBD1. CDR1 GTSNPN and CDR2 SVGIG come from the germline V gene (reference sequence). With V trimmed by 5 bases and J by 9 bases, 9 bases remained unmatched. This CDR3 region has 14 residues. CDR3 residues: CAWQTTGEISPLHF. The CDR3 DNA reads as TGTGCCTGGCAGACGACAGGGGAGATTTCACCCCTCCACTTT.